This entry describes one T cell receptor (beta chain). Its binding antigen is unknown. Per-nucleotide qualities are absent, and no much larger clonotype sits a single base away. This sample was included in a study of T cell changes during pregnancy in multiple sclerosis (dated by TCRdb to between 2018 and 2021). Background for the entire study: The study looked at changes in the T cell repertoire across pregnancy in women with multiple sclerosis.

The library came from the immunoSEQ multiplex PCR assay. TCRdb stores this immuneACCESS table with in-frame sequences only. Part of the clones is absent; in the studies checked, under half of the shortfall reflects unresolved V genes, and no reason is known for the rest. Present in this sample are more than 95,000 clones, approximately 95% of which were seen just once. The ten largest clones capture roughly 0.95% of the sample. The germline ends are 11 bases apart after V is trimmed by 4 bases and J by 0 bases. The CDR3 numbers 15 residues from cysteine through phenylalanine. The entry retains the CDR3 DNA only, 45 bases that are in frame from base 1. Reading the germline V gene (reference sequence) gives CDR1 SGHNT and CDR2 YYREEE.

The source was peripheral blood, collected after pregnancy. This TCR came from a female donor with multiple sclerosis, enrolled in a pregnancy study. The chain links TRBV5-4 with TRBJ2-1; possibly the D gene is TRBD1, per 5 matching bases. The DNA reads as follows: TGTGCCAGCAGCCCCAGCGACAGCTCCTACAATGAGCAGTTCTTC. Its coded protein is CASSPSDSSYNEQFF. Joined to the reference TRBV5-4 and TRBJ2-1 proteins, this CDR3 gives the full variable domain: ETGVTQSPTHLIKTRGQQVTLRCSSQSGHNTVSWYQQALGQGPQFIFQYYREEENGRGNFPPRFSGLQFPNYSSELNVNALELDDSALYLCASSPSDSSYNEQFFGPGTRLTVL.